Included here is one T cell receptor (beta chain) sequence, with context. This entry comes from a study of blood T cell repertoires in COVID-19. As processed by the authors: The authors estimated nucleated cell counts from reference gene primer amplification. Sequenced by immunoSEQ multiplex PCR; TCRdb stores in-frame clones only, minus some. D and trimming were read from the DNA, whereas the V and J calls and clone size are those reported in that table. This table holds roughly 310,000 clones, roughly 90% found once. The V end was cut by 6 bases, the J end by 7 bases, with 12 bases between. CDR3 size: 12 residues.

The receptor comes from a woman aged 50 to 60 with active or convalescent COVID-19. This chain joins TRBV12-3 or TRBV12-4 and TRBJ2-5; weak D call: TRBD2 (6 bases). The sequencing sample was made of peripheral blood. The CDR3: CASSPSGVTQYF. The CDR3 nucleotides read TGTGCCAGCAGCCCCTCGGGAGTGACCCAGTACTTC.